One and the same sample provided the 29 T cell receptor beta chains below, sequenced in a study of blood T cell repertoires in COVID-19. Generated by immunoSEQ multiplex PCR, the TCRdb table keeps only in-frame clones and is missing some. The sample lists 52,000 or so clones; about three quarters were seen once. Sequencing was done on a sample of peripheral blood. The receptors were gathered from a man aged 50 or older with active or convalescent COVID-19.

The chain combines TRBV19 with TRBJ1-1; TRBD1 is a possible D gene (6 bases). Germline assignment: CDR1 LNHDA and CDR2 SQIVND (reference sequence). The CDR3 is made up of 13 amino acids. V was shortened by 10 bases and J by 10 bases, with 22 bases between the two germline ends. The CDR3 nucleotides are TGTGCCACCCAAGGGGGGGTGGGGGGGGCAGCTTTCTTT. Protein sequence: CATQGGVGGAAFF.

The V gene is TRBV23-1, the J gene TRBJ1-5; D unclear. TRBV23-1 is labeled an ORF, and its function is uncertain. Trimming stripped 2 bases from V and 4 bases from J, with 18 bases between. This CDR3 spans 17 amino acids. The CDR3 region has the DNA TGCGCCAGCAGTCAACTCCCCCGGGGAGGGTTTAATCAGCCCCAGCATTTT. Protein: CASSQLPRGGFNQPQHF.

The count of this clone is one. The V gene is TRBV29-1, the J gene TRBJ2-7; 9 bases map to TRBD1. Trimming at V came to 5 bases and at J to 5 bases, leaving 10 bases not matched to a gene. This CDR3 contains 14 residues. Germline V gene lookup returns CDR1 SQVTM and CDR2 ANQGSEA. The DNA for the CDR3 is TGCAGCGTTCTCAGGACAGGGGACAGGAACGAGCAGTACTTC. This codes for CSVLRTGDRNEQYF.

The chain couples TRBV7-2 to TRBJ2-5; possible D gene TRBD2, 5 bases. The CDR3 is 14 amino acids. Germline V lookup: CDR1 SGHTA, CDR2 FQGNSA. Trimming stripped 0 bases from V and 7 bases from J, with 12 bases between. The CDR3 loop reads CASSLAWPRVTQYF. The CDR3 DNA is TGTGCCAGCAGCTTAGCATGGCCGAGGGTGACCCAGTACTTC.

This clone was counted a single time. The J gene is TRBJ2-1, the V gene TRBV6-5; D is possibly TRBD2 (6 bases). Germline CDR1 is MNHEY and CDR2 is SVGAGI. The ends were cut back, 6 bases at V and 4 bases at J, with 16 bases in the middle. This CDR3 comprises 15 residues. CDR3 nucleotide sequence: TGTGCCAGCAGCCTTGAGAAGGGACTTTACAATGAGCAGTTCTTC. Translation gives CASSLEKGLYNEQFF.

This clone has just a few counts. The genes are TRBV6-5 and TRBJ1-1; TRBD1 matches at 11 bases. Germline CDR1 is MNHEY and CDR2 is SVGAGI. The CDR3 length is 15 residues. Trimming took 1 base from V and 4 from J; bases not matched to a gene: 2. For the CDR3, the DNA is TGTGCCAGCAGTTACTACGGGACAGGGGGCACTGAAGCTTTCTTT. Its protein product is CASSYYGTGGTEAFF.

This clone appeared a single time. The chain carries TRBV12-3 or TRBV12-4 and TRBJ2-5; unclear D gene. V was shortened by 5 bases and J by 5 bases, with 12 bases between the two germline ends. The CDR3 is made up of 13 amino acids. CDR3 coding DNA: TGTGCCAGCAGTCTCAACCAACGGGAGACCCAGTACTTC. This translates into CASSLNQRETQYF.

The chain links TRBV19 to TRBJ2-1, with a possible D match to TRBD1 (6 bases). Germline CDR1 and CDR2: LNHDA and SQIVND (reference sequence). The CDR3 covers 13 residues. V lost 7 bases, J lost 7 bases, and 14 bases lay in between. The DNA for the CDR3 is TGTGCCAGTAAACGGGATACAGGGAATGAGCAGTTCTTC. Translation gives CASKRDTGNEQFF.

CDR3 loop: CATSRGQGLGQPQHF. In DNA form, the CDR3 reads TGTGCCACCAGCAGAGGACAGGGATTAGGTCAGCCCCAGCATTTT. The chain uses TRBV15 and TRBJ1-5; 7 positions match TRBD1. V was pared by 1 base and J by 6 bases, with 6 bases of the junction left unmatched. CDR1 LNHNV and CDR2 YYDKDF come from the germline V gene (reference sequence). The CDR3 contains 15 residues.

The CDR3 sequence is CASSRIHPAPDTQYF. DNA of the CDR3: TGTGCCAGCTCGCGGATTCATCCCGCCCCAGATACGCAGTATTTT. V is TRBV18 and J is TRBJ2-3; no clear D gene. Germline values: CDR1 KGHSH, CDR2 LQKENI. Trimming pared 6 bases from V and 4 bases from J, leaving 17 bases between. This CDR3 spans 15 amino acids.

The DNA for the CDR3 is TGTGCCAGTAGTATAATCACCGGAAACAGGCTGTATGGCTACACCTTC. Translating it yields CASSIITGNRLYGYTF. The rearrangement uses TRBV19 and TRBJ1-2; possibly TRBD1 for D (5 bases). The CDR3 has 16 amino acids. In germline, CDR1 is LNHDA, CDR2 SQIVND (reference sequence). V lost 2 bases, J lost 5 bases, and 18 bases lay in between.

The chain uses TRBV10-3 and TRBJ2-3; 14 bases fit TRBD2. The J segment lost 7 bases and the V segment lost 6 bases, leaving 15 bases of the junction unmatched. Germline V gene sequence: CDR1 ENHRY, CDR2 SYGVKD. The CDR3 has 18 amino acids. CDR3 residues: CAISLTLTSGGEGYTQYF. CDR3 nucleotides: TGTGCCATCAGCCTTACTCTGACTAGCGGGGGGGAGGGGTATACGCAGTATTTT.

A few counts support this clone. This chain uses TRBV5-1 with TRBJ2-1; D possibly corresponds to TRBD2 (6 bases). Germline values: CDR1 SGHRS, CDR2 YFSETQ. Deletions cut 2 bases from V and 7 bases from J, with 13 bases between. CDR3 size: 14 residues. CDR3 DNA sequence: TGCGCCAGCAGCTTAGTGGCGGGAAAGAATGAGCAGTTCTTC. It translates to CASSLVAGKNEQFF.

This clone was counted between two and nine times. The CDR3 sequence: CASRGWEETGELFF. The DNA for the CDR3 is TGTGCCAGCAGGGGTTGGGAGGAAACCGGGGAGCTGTTTTTT. The rearrangement uses TRBV7-6 and TRBJ2-2, with a weak D call TRBD2 (6 bases). CDR1 is SGHVS and CDR2 is FNYEAQ in the germline V gene. V was shortened by 6 bases and J by 5 bases, with 13 bases between the two germline ends. The CDR3 runs 14 residues.

CDR3 sequence reads: CASSPLGGAYGYTF. In DNA form, the CDR3 reads TGTGCCAGCAGTCCATTGGGGGGGGCGTATGGCTACACCTTC. The rearrangement uses TRBV25-1 and TRBJ1-2, with D possibly matching TRBD1 (6 bases). Germline loops: CDR1 MGHDK, CDR2 SYGVNS. CDR3 length: 14 residues. V dropped 5 bases and J dropped 5 bases, with 15 bases sitting between them.

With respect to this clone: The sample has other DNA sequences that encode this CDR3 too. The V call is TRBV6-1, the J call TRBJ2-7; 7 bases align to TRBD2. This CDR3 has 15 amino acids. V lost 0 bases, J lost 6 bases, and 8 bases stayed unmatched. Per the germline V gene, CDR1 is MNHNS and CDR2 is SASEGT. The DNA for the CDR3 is TGTGCCAGCAGTGAAGCGGGCGGGAGAGGATCCGAGCAGTACTTC. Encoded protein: CASSEAGGRGSEQYF.

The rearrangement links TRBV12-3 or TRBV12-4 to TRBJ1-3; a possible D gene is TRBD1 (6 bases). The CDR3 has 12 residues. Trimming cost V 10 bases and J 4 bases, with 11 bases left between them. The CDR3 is CATQGIGNTIYF. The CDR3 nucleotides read TGTGCCACACAGGGAATAGGAAACACCATATATTTT.

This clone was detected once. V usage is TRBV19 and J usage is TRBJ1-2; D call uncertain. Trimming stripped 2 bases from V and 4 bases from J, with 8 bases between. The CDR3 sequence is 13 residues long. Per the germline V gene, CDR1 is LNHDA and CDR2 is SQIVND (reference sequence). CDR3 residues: CASSIYSSYGYTF. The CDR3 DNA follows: TGTGCCAGTAGTATATACTCGTCCTATGGCTACACCTTC.

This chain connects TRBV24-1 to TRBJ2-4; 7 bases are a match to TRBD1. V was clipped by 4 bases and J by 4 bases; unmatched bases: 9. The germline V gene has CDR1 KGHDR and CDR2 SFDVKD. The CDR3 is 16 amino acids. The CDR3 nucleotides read TGTGCCACCAGTGACCCACAGACAGGGCAGAAAAACATTCAGTACTTC. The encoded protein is CATSDPQTGQKNIQYF.

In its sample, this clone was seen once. CDR3 loop: CSVDTGSGNTIYF. Written as DNA, the CDR3 is TGCAGCGTTGACACGGGCTCTGGAAACACCATATATTTT. V and J are TRBV29-1 and TRBJ1-3; no reliable D call. The CDR3 consists of 13 residues. Between the trimmed V and J ends, which lost 3 bases and 0 bases, there was a span of 6 bases. The germline V gene has CDR1 SQVTM and CDR2 ANQGSEA.

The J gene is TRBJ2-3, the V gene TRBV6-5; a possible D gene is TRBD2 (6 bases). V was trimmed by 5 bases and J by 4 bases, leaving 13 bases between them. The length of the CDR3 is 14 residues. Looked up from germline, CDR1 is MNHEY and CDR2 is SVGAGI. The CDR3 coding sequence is TGTGCCAGCAGTCCCCCGGGACTCCCAGATACGCAGTATTTT. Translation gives CASSPPGLPDTQYF.

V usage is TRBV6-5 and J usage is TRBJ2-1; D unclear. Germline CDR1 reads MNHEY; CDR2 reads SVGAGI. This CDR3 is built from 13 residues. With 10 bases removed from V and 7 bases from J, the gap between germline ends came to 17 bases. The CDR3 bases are TGTGCCACTTTTTGGGCAGTCGGAAATGAGCAGTTCTTC. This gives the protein CATFWAVGNEQFF.

CDR3 in amino acids: CASSIVGLAGSKQFF. The CDR3 region has the DNA TGTGCCAGTAGTATAGTGGGACTAGCGGGCAGCAAGCAGTTCTTC. This chain joins TRBV19 and TRBJ2-1; 12 nucleotides match TRBD2. CDR1 and CDR2 (germline): LNHDA, SQIVND (reference sequence). V dropped 1 base and J dropped 11; count of bases not matched to a gene: 6. The CDR3 runs to 15 residues.

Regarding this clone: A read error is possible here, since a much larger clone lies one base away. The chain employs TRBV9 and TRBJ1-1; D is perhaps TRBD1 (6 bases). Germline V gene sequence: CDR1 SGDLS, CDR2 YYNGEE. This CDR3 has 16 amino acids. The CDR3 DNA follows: TGTGCCAGCGGCGTAGTGGGGGCGGGCCGCGGCACTGAAGCTTTCTTT. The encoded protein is CASGVVGAGRGTEAFF.

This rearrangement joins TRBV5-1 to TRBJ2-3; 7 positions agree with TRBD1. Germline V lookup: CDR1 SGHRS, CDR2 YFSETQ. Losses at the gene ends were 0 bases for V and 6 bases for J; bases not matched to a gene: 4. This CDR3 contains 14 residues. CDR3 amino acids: CASSLGQGVDTQYF. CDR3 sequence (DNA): TGCGCCAGCAGCTTGGGGCAGGGGGTGGATACGCAGTATTTT.

CDR3 region: CASSQTVQGNQPQHF. Here the CDR3 DNA reads TGCGCCAGCAGCCAAACAGTCCAGGGGAATCAGCCCCAGCATTTT. The rearrangement uses TRBV4-1 and TRBJ1-5, with D perhaps matching TRBD1 (6 bases). The ends were cut back, 2 bases at V and 4 bases at J, with 12 bases in the middle. Germline loops: CDR1 MGHRA, CDR2 YSYEKL. The CDR3 has 15 amino acids.

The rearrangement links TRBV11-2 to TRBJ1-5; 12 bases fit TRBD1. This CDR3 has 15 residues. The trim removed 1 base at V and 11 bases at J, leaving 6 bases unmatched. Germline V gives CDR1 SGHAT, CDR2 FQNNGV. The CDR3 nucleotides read TGTGCCAGCAGCTTAGGGGGGACAGGGGGCGAGACCCAGCATTTT. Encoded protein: CASSLGGTGGETQHF.

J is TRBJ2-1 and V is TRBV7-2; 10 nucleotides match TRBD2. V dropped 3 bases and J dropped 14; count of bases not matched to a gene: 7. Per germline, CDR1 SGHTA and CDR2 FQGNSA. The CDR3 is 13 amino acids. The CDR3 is CASSLKREGREFF. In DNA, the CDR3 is TGTGCCAGCAGCTTGAAGCGGGAGGGCCGAGAGTTCTTC.

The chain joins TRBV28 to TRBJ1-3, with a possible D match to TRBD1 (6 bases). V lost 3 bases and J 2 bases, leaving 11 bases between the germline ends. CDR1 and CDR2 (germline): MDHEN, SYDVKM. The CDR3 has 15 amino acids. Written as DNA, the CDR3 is TGTGCCAGCAGTTTCAGGGGAGTAACTGGAAACACCATATATTTT. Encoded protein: CASSFRGVTGNTIYF.